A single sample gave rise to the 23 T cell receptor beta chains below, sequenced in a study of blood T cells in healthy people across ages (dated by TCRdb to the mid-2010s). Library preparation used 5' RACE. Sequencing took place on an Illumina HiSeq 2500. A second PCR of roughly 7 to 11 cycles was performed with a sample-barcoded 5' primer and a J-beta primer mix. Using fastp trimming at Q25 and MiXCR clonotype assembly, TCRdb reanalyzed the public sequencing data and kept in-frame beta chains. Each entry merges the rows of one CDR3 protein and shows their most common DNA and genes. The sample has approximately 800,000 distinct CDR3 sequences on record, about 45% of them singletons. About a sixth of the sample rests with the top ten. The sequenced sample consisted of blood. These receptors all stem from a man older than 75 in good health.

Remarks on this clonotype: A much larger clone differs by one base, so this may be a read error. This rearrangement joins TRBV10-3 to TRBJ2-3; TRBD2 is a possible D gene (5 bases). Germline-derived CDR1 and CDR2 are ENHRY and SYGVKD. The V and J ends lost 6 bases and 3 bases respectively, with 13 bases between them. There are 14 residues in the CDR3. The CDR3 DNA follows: TGTGCCATCAGCTCTGGTACGGGGACAGATACGCAGTATTTT. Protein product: CAISSGTGTDTQYF.

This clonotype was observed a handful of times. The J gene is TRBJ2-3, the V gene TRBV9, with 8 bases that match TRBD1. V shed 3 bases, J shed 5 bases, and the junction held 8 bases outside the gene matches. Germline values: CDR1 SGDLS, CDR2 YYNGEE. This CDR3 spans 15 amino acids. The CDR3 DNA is TGTGCCAGCAGCGCCGGACAGGGTCGGGGAGATACGCAGTATTTT. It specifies CASSAGQGRGDTQYF.

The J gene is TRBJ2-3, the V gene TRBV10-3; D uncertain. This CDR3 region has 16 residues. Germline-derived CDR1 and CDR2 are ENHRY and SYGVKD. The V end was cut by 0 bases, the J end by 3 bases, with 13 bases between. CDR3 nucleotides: TGTGCCATCAGTGAGTCTGGGGATATTAGAACAGATACGCAGTATTTT. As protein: CAISESGDIRTDTQYF.

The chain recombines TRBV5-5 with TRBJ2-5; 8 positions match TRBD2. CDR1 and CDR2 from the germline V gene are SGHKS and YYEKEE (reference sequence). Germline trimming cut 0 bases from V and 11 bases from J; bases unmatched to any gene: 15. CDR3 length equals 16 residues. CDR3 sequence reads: CASSLAAGVFSNEQYF. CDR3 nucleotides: TGTGCCAGCAGCTTGGCAGCGGGAGTATTTTCGAATGAGCAGTACTTC.

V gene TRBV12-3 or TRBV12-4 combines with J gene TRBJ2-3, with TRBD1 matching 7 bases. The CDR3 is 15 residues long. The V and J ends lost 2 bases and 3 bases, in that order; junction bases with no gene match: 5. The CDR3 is CASSLSRQGTDTQYF. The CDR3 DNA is TGTGCCAGCAGTTTAAGCAGACAGGGTACAGATACGCAGTATTTT.

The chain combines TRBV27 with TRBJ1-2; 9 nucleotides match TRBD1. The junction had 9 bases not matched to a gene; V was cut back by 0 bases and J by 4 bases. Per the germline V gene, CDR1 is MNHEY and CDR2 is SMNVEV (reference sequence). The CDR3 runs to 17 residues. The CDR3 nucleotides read TGTGCCAGCAGTTTATCCCCTTCACAGGGGGCGATCTATGGCTACACCTTC. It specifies CASSLSPSQGAIYGYTF.

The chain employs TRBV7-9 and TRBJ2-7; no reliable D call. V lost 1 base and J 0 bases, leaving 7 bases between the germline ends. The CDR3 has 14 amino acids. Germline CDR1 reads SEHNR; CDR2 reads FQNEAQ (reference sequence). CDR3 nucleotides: TGTGCCAGCAGCTTAGAAGGGTTCTCCTACGAGCAGTACTTC. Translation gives CASSLEGFSYEQYF.

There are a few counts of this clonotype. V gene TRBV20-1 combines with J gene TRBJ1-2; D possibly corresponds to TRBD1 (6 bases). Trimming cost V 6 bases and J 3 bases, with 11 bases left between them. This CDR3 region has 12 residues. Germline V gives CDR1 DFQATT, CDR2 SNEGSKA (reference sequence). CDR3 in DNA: TGCAGTGCGACACAGGGTGACTATGGCTACACCTTC. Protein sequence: CSATQGDYGYTF.

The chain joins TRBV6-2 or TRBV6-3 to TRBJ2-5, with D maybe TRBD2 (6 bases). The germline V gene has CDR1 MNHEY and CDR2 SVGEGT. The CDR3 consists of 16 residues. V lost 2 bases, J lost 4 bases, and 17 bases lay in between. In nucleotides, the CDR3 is TGTGCCAGCAGTTACGGGGGGATGATCGGGCCAGAGACCCAGTACTTC. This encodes CASSYGGMIGPETQYF.

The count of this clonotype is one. CDR3 sequence (DNA): TGCGCCAGCAGCGGTGGACAGGGGGCTAACAATGAGCAGTACTTC. Protein product: CASSGGQGANNEQYF. The gene calls are TRBV5-1 and TRBJ2-5; 11 nucleotides line up with TRBD1. In germline, CDR1 is SGHRS, CDR2 YFSETQ. V dropped 4 bases and J dropped 11; count of bases not matched to a gene: 13. The CDR3 is made up of 15 amino acids.

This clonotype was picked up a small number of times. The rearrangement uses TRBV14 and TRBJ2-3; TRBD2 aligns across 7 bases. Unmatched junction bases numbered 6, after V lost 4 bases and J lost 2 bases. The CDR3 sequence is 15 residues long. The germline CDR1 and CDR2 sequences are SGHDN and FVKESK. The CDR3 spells CASSLLAALTDTQYF. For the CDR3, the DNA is TGTGCCAGCAGCCTTCTAGCGGCCCTCACAGATACGCAGTATTTT.

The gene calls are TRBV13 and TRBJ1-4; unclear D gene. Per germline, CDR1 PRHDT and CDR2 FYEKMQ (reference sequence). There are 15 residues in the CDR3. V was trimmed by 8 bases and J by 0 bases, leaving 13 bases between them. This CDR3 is CASCARRATNEKLFF. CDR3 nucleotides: TGTGCCAGCTGCGCTAGACGGGCAACTAATGAAAAACTGTTTTTT.

The CDR3 is CASSLGGSGYGYTF. The CDR3 region has the DNA TGTGCCAGCAGCTTAGGAGGGAGTGGATATGGCTACACCTTC. This sequence joins TRBV7-9 and TRBJ1-2, with D unresolved. Germline CDR1 reads SEHNR; CDR2 reads FQNEAQ (reference sequence). This CDR3 contains 14 residues. The germline V and J ends were trimmed by 1 base and 5 bases, with 11 bases remaining between them.

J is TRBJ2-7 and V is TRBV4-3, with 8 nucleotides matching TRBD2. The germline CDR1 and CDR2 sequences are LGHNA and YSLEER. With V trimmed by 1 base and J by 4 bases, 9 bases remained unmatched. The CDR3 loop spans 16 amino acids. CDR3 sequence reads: CASSQVPSGPYYEQYF. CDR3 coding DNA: TGCGCCAGCAGCCAAGTACCTAGCGGGCCCTATTACGAGCAGTACTTC.

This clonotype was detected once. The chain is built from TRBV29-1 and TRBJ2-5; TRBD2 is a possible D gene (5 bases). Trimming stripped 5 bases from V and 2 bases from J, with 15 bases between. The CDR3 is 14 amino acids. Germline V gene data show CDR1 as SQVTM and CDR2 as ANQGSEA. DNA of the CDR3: TGCAGCGTTTTTTCACCGGGGTCACAAGAGACCCAGTACTTC. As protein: CSVFSPGSQETQYF.

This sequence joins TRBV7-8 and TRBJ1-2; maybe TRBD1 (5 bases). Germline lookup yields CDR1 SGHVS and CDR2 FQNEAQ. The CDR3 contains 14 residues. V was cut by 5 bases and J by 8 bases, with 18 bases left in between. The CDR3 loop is CASSPVRGAEGYTF. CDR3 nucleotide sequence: TGTGCCAGCAGCCCCGTAAGAGGGGCTGAGGGCTACACCTTC.

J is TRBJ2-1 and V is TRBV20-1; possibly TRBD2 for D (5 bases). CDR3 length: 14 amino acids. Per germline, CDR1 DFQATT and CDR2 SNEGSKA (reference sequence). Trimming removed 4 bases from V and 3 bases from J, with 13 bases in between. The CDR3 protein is CSAMDLGLYNEQFF. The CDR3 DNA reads TGCAGTGCTATGGACCTTGGACTCTACAATGAGCAGTTCTTC.

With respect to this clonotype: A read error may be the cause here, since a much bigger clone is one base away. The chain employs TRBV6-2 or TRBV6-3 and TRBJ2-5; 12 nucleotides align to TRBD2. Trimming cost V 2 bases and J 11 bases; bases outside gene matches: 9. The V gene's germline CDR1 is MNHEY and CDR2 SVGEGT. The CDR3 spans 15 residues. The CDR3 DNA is TGTGCCAGCAGTTACCTCGTGACTAGCGGGAGTGCGCAGTACTTC. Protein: CASSYLVTSGSAQYF.

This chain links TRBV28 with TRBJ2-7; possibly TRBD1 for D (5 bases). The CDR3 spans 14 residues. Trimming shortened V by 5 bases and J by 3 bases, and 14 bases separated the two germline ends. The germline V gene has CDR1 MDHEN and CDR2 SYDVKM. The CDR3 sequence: CASSPYNRNYEQYF. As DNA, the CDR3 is TGTGCCAGCAGTCCCTACAACAGGAACTACGAGCAGTACTTC.

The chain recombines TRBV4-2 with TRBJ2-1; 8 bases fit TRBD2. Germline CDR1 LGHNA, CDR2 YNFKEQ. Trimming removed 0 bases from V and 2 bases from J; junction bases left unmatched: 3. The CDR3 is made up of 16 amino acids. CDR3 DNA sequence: TGTGCCAGCAGCCAAGAGGCGGGGGGCGCCTACAATGAGCAGTTCTTC. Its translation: CASSQEAGGAYNEQFF.

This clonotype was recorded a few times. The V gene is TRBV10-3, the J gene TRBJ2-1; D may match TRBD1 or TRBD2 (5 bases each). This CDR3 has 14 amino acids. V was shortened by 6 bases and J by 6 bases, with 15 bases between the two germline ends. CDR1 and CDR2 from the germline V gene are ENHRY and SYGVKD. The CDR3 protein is CAIRRRDGGNEQFF. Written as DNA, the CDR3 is TGTGCCATCAGACGCCGGGACGGAGGCAATGAGCAGTTCTTC.

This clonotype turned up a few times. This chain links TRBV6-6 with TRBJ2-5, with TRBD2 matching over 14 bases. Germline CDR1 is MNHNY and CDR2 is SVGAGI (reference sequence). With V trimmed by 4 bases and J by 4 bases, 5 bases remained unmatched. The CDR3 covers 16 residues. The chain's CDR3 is CASSLGLAGAVETQYF. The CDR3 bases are TGTGCCAGCAGTTTGGGACTAGCGGGAGCCGTAGAGACCCAGTACTTC.

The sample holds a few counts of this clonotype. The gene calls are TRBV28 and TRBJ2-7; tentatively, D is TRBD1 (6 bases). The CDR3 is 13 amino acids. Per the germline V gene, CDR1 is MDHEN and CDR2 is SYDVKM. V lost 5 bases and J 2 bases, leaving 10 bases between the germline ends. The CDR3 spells CASSRNRAYEQYF. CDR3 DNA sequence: TGTGCCAGCAGTAGAAACAGGGCCTACGAGCAGTACTTC.